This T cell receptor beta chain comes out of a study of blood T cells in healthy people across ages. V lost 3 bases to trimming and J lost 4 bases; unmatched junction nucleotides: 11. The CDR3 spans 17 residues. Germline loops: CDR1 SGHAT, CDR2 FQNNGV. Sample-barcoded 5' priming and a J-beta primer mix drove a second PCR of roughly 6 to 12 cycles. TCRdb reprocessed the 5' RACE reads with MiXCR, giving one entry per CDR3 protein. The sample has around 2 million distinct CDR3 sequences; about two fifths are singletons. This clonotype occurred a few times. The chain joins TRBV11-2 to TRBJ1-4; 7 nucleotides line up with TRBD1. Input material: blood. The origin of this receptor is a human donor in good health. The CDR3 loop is CASSFWGRTGRNEKLFF. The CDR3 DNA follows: TGTGCCAGCAGCTTTTGGGGGCGGACAGGCCGTAATGAAAAACTGTTTTTT. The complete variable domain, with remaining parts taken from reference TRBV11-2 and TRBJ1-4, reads EAGVAQSPRYKIIEKRQSVAFWCNPISGHATLYWYQQILGQGPKLLIQFQNNGVVDDSQLPKDRFSAERLKGVDSTLKIQPAKLEDSAVYLCASSFWGRTGRNEKLFFGSGTQLSVL.